What follows are 20 T cell receptor beta chains derived from one specimen sequenced in a study of T cell repertoires in cytomegalovirus infection. A single record per CDR3 protein comes from TCRdb applying MiXCR to the reads. The data contain under 300,000 distinct CDR3 sequences, over 15% of them singletons. Sequencing input: CD8+ T cells from PBMCs. These receptors were obtained from a human donor in good health (CMV status not recorded). Some clones in this sample may be carry-over from other donors' samples.

This clonotype showed up many times. V gene TRBV7-2 combines with J gene TRBJ1-5, with a weak D call TRBD1 (5 bases). V was pared by 5 bases and J by 4 bases, with 9 bases between. CDR1 is SGHTA and CDR2 is FQGNSA in the germline V gene. The CDR3 consists of 13 residues. The chain's CDR3 is CASSRDVNQPQHF. CDR3 DNA: TGTGCCAGCAGCAGGGACGTTAATCAGCCCCAGCATTTT.

This sequence joins TRBV20-1 and TRBJ2-6, with 7 nucleotides matching TRBD1. The length of the CDR3 is 18 residues. Germline values: CDR1 DFQATT, CDR2 SNEGSKA (reference sequence). The V and J ends lost 7 bases and 0 bases, in that order; junction bases with no gene match: 15. CDR3 sequence reads: CSVSRDSTSSSGANVLTF. CDR3 sequence (DNA): TGCAGTGTGAGCCGGGACAGCACATCCTCCTCTGGGGCCAACGTCCTGACTTTC.

This clonotype was seen a handful of times. The rearrangement joins TRBV19 to TRBJ2-7; TRBD2 aligns across 7 bases. J lost 0 bases, V lost 3 bases, and 2 bases had no gene match. Germline values: CDR1 LNHDA, CDR2 SQIVND (reference sequence). The CDR3 spans 14 residues. Here the CDR3 DNA reads TGTGCCAGTAGTATGGGGGGGATCTCCTACGAGCAGTACTTC. Translation gives CASSMGGISYEQYF.

Many counts were recorded for this clonotype. The V call is TRBV12-3 or TRBV12-4, the J call TRBJ1-5, with a possible D match to TRBD1 (6 bases). Trimming left V 3 bases short and J 6 bases short, with 18 bases between. This CDR3 is built from 16 residues. The CDR3 DNA is TGTGCCAGCAGTTTTTGGGACAACGGCGTAGGTCAGCCCCAGCATTTT. It encodes CASSFWDNGVGQPQHF.

This clonotype was recorded a few times. V gene TRBV7-9 combines with J gene TRBJ1-1; tentatively, D is TRBD1 (6 bases). The germline V gene has CDR1 SEHNR and CDR2 FQNEAQ (reference sequence). Trimming took 7 bases from V and 5 from J, leaving 23 bases between them. The CDR3 spans 16 residues. In DNA, the CDR3 is TGTGCCAGCATCCCCAGCCGGGTAGGGGGGCGAACTGAAGCTTTCTTT. It encodes CASIPSRVGGRTEAFF.

This clonotype has just a few counts. The V call is TRBV20-1, the J call TRBJ2-5; 8 nucleotides line up with TRBD1. The CDR3 totals 15 residues. With 0 bases clipped from V and 1 base from J, the junction kept 4 bases outside the gene matches. Looked up from germline, CDR1 is DFQATT and CDR2 is SNEGSKA (reference sequence). The CDR3 region is CSARDRGQVQETQYF. The CDR3 bases are TGCAGTGCTAGAGATCGGGGACAGGTCCAAGAGACCCAGTACTTC.

This chain connects TRBV12-3 or TRBV12-4 to TRBJ2-1; the match to TRBD2 covers 11 bases. V shed 6 bases, J shed 8 bases, and the junction held 6 bases outside the gene matches. This CDR3 spans 14 amino acids. In DNA form, the CDR3 reads TGTGCCAGCAGCCGACTAGCGGGGATACATGAGCAGTTCTTC. Protein: CASSRLAGIHEQFF.

This clonotype was detected only a few times. V gene TRBV5-1 combines with J gene TRBJ2-7; D not certain. The CDR3 has 13 residues. V lost 5 bases, J lost 3 bases, and 12 bases lay in between. In germline, CDR1 is SGHRS, CDR2 YFSETQ. This CDR3 is CASSYNKNYEQYF. As DNA, the CDR3 is TGCGCCAGCAGTTATAACAAAAACTACGAGCAGTACTTC.

Note on this clonotype: A much larger clone sits a single nucleotide away, making a read error possible. This rearrangement joins TRBV7-8 to TRBJ2-3; TRBD2 might be the D (7 bases). CDR1 is SGHVS, CDR2 FQNEAQ, per germline. CDR3 length: 17 amino acids. CDR3 sequence reads: CASRSRGQIEPQNTHYF. The CDR3 DNA reads TGTGCCAGCAGATCGCGGGGGCAGATAGAACCACAGAATACGCATTATTTT.

This clonotype was seen repeatedly, ten times or more. The V and J genes are TRBV12-3 or TRBV12-4 and TRBJ1-5, with 8 positions matching TRBD1. The CDR3 has 14 residues. V was pared by 6 bases and J by 5 bases, with 6 bases of the junction left unmatched. CDR3 coding DNA: TGTGCCAGCAGGACAGGGGACGTTTATCAGCCCCAGCATTTT. Protein sequence: CASRTGDVYQPQHF.

The chain recombines TRBV2 with TRBJ2-2; TRBD1 matches 7 bases. Unmatched junction bases numbered 15, after V lost 7 bases and J lost 4 bases. This CDR3 is 17 amino acids long. Looked up from germline, CDR1 is SNHLY and CDR2 is FYNNEI. For the CDR3, the DNA is TGTGCCAGCACCTCACCCCGGGACAGTCCTGCCACCGGGGAGCTGTTTTTT. The encoded protein is CASTSPRDSPATGELFF.

This clonotype was found many times. The rearrangement links TRBV7-2 to TRBJ1-5; TRBD1 matches 9 bases. Germline values: CDR1 SGHTA, CDR2 FQGNSA. This CDR3 spans 16 amino acids. The V and J ends lost 3 bases and 1 base, in that order; junction bases with no gene match: 4. The CDR3 protein is CASSFSTGGSNQPQHF. CDR3 DNA sequence: TGTGCCAGCAGCTTCTCGACAGGGGGAAGCAATCAGCCCCAGCATTTT.

This clonotype was seen only a few times. J is TRBJ2-7 and V is TRBV6-6, with TRBD1 identical over 9 bases. CDR1 is MNHNY and CDR2 is SVGAGI in the germline V gene (reference sequence). The CDR3 spans 14 residues. The trim removed 3 bases at V and 5 bases at J, leaving 5 bases unmatched. The CDR3, as DNA: TGTGCCAGCAGTTATACAACAGGGGGCAACGAGCAGTACTTC. Translated: CASSYTTGGNEQYF.

This clonotype was counted ten times or more. The genes are TRBV28 and TRBJ1-5; TRBD1 aligns across 7 bases. CDR1 is MDHEN, CDR2 SYDVKM, per germline. CDR3 length: 16 amino acids. The V and J ends lost 3 bases and 4 bases, in that order; junction bases with no gene match: 9. The CDR3, as DNA: TGTGCCAGCAGTTTTTCCCAGAAGGGGGCGAATCAGCCCCAGCATTTT. Amino acid sequence: CASSFSQKGANQPQHF. Full variable domain (remainder filled in from reference TRBV28 and TRBJ1-5): DVKVTQSSRYLVKRTGEKVFLECVQDMDHENMFWYRQDPGLGLRLIYFSYDVKMKEKGDIPEGYSVSREKKERFSLILESASTNQTSMYLCASSFSQKGANQPQHFGDGTRLSIL.

This chain connects TRBV24-1 to TRBJ2-2; unclear D gene. The germline CDR1 and CDR2 sequences are KGHDR and SFDVKD. The CDR3 is 15 residues long. Between the trimmed V and J ends, which lost 1 base and 3 bases, there was a span of 8 bases. CDR3 in amino acids: CATSDLGQDTGELFF. CDR3 nucleotide sequence: TGTGCCACCAGTGATTTAGGGCAGGACACCGGGGAGCTGTTTTTT.

This clonotype has a handful of counts. V usage is TRBV7-2 and J usage is TRBJ2-5; 9 nucleotides align to TRBD2. CDR1 SGHTA and CDR2 FQGNSA come from the germline V gene. Unmatched junction bases numbered 5, after V lost 4 bases and J lost 5 bases. The CDR3 has 14 residues. Written as DNA, the CDR3 is TGTGCCAGCAGCTCGGCGGGGGGGCTGGAGACCCAGTACTTC. The encoded protein is CASSSAGGLETQYF. Looking up the rest from reference TRBV7-2 and TRBJ2-5 gives the full variable domain: GAGVSQSPSNKVTEKGKDVELRCDPISGHTALYWYRQSLGQGLEFLIYFQGNSAPDKSGLPSDRFSAERTGGSVSTLTIQRTQQEDSAVYLCASSSAGGLETQYFGPGTRLLVL.

This clonotype appeared a few times. The rearrangement joins TRBV27 to TRBJ1-2; 8 bases agree with TRBD1. The germline gives CDR1 MNHEY, CDR2 SMNVEV (reference sequence). The CDR3 length is 15 residues. V dropped 1 base and J dropped 7; count of bases not matched to a gene: 8. The DNA for the CDR3 is TGTGCCAGCAGTTTATGGGGGCAGGGGGCCGGTGGCTACACCTTC. Encoded protein: CASSLWGQGAGGYTF.

This clonotype showed up just a few times. V and J are TRBV6-2 or TRBV6-3 and TRBJ2-2; no reliable D call. CDR1 and CDR2 (germline): MNHEY, SVGEGT. V was shortened by 2 bases and J by 4 bases, with 8 bases between the two germline ends. The CDR3 consists of 14 residues. The chain's CDR3 is CASSYEQSTGELFF. CDR3 sequence (DNA): TGTGCCAGCAGTTACGAGCAATCCACCGGGGAGCTGTTTTTT.

This clonotype has a count of ten or more. The CDR3: CASSRTDEYYNEQFF. The CDR3 nucleotides are TGTGCCAGCAGTAGGACGGACGAGTACTACAATGAGCAGTTCTTC. J is TRBJ2-1 and V is TRBV6-1; the D is unclear. This CDR3 has 15 amino acids. Trimming stripped 5 bases from V and 3 bases from J, with 14 bases between. CDR1 and CDR2 (germline): MNHNS, SASEGT.

This clonotype has just a few counts. This rearrangement joins TRBV14 to TRBJ1-1; D is uncertain. Germline loops: CDR1 SGHDN, CDR2 FVKESK. V was cut by 4 bases and J by 1 base, with 7 bases left in between. This CDR3 has 13 amino acids. The CDR3 nucleotides read TGTGCCAGCAGCCCCCTTCAGAACACTGAAGCTTTCTTT. Its protein is CASSPLQNTEAFF.